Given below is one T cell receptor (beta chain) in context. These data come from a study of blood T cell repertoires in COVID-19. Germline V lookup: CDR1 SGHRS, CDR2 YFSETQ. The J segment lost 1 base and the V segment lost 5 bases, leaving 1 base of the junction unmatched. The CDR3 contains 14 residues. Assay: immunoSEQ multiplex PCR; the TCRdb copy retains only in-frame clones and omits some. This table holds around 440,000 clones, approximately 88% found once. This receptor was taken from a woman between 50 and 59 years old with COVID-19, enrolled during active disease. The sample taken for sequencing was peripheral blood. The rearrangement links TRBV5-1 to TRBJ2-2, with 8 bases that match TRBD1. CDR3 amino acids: CASRGTGNTGELFF. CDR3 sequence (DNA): TGCGCCAGCAGGGGGACAGGGAACACCGGGGAGCTGTTTTTT. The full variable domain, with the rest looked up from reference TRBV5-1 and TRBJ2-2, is KAGVTQTPRYLIKTRGQQVTLSCSPISGHRSVSWYQQTPGQGLQFLFEYFSETQRNKGNFPGRFSGRQFSNSRSEMNVSTLELGDSALYLCASRGTGNTGELFFGEGSRLTVL.